Below, 30 T cell receptor beta chains from the same sample are listed, as sequenced in a study of T cells in Graves' hyperthyroidism and ophthalmopathy. What was amplified from RNA transcripts were TCR beta CDR3 regions. Researchers ran a first-round RT-PCR on the TCR CDR3 using the HTBI primer set. TCRdb re-derived calls from the multiplex PCR reads in MiXCR, one entry per CDR3 protein. Seen here are hundreds of thousands of distinct CDR3 sequences, 16% observed once, and the top ten hold 15% to 20%. Material: blood. The source of these receptors is a young woman with Graves' hyperthyroidism.

This clonotype has more than one count but fewer than ten. This CDR3 reads CASSRGHSNTGELFF. In nucleotides, the CDR3 is TGTGCCAGCAGCCGAGGACACTCGAACACCGGGGAGCTGTTTTTT. The genes are TRBV5-4 and TRBJ2-2; TRBD1 is a possible D gene (5 bases). The CDR3 contains 15 residues. With 4 bases removed from V and 0 bases from J, the gap between germline ends came to 10 bases. CDR1 and CDR2 from the germline V gene are SGHNT and YYREEE (reference sequence).

A word on this clonotype: A read error may explain this, as a much larger clone is one base away. V and J are TRBV7-2 and TRBJ2-7, with 7 bases that match TRBD2. Germline lookup yields CDR1 SGHTA and CDR2 FQGNSA. J gave up 5 bases and V 0 bases, and 7 bases lay outside the gene matches. The CDR3 has 15 amino acids. The CDR3 loop reads CASSLAIVGGNEQYF. In nucleotides, the CDR3 is TGTGCCAGCAGCTTAGCGATAGTGGGGGGGAACGAGCAGTACTTC.

There are a few counts of this clonotype. V usage is TRBV7-9 and J usage is TRBJ2-6; D call uncertain. The CDR3 consists of 13 residues. Germline CDR1 and CDR2: SEHNR and FQNEAQ (reference sequence). V was pared by 2 bases and J by 9 bases, with 8 bases between. This chain's CDR3 is CASSLSLFNVLTF. In nucleotides, the CDR3 is TGTGCCAGCAGCTTATCTCTGTTCAACGTCCTGACTTTC.

This clonotype was seen at least ten times. The chain couples TRBV20-1 to TRBJ2-3; unclear D gene. Trimming removed 4 bases at V and 2 bases at J, with 13 bases between. The CDR3 is 14 amino acids. Looked up from germline, CDR1 is DFQATT and CDR2 is SNEGSKA (reference sequence). The CDR3 loop reads CSATGELSTDTQYF. CDR3 DNA: TGCAGTGCTACTGGCGAATTATCCACAGATACGCAGTATTTT.

This clonotype was observed a handful of times. The chain links TRBV20-1 to TRBJ2-3, with TRBD2 matching over 14 bases. V lost 5 bases to trimming and J lost 6 bases; unmatched junction nucleotides: 10. This CDR3 region has 16 residues. Germline V gene lookup returns CDR1 DFQATT and CDR2 SNEGSKA (reference sequence). The CDR3 DNA reads TGCAGTGCTTGCCGGACTAGCGGGGGGCCAAGGGATACGCAGTATTTT. Translation gives CSACRTSGGPRDTQYF.

This clonotype was seen ten or more times. The chain has TRBV28 and TRBJ2-7, with 7 bases that match TRBD1. The CDR3 spans 12 residues. Trimming at V came to 5 bases and at J to 6 bases, leaving 4 bases not matched to a gene. Per germline, CDR1 MDHEN and CDR2 SYDVKM. The CDR3 is CASSPTGFEQYF. In DNA, the CDR3 is TGTGCCAGCAGTCCGACAGGGTTCGAGCAGTACTTC.

The rearrangement links TRBV10-2 to TRBJ1-1; unclear D gene. The V end was cut by 11 bases, the J end by 13 bases, with 14 bases between. Germline lookup yields CDR1 WSHSY and CDR2 SAAADI. The CDR3 is 9 amino acids. In DNA form, the CDR3 reads TGCGCCGTCCGGACCCGCGATTTCTTT. It yields the protein CAVRTRDFF.

This clonotype was seen just once. Since a much larger clone is just one base distant, this may be a read error. Without the conserved terminal phenylalanine or tryptophan, this CDR3 likely stems from a read error. This sequence joins TRBV27 and TRBJ1-2, with unresolved D. The CDR3 contains 15 residues. Germline CDR1 and CDR2: MNHEY and SMNVEV (reference sequence). With 8 bases removed from V and 0 bases from J, the gap between germline ends came to 16 bases. The CDR3 is CASRVTSGTNYGYTV. CDR3 coding DNA: TGTGCCAGCCGCGTCACCTCGGGAACTAACTATGGCTACACCGTC.

The table lists this clonotype with many counts. This chain links TRBV29-1 with TRBJ2-7, with TRBD2 matching over 14 bases. Germline lookup yields CDR1 SQVTM and CDR2 ANQGSEA. V shed 3 bases, J shed 0 bases, and the junction held 16 bases outside the gene matches. This CDR3 region has 20 residues. The CDR3 is CSVDCLGPTSGGDLSYEQYF. CDR3 in DNA: TGCAGCGTTGACTGTCTGGGCCCGACTAGCGGGGGGGACCTCTCCTACGAGCAGTACTTC.

This clonotype has ten or more counts. The genes are TRBV5-1 and TRBJ1-2; tentatively, D is TRBD1 (5 bases). The germline V gene encodes CDR1 SGHRS and CDR2 YFSETQ. CDR3 size: 14 residues. V lost 4 bases, J lost 8 bases, and 18 bases lay in between. CDR3 DNA: TGCGCCAGCAGCAACGAGGGGAGGGGAGGAGGCTACACCTTC. This sequence encodes CASSNEGRGGGYTF.

The chain has TRBV4-3 and TRBJ2-6; D tentatively reads TRBD1 or TRBD2 (5 bases each). Per the germline V gene, CDR1 is LGHNA and CDR2 is YSLEER. V lost 1 base to trimming and J lost 4 bases, with 8 bases between them. The CDR3 sequence is 15 residues long. CDR3 amino acids: CASSQVGTGANVLTF. CDR3 nucleotide sequence: TGCGCCAGCAGCCAAGTTGGGACCGGGGCCAACGTCCTGACTTTC.

This clonotype was detected ten times or more. The CDR3 is CASSSPAARGSTDTQYF. The CDR3 coding sequence is TGTGCCAGCAGTTCCCCTGCGGCCAGGGGGAGCACAGATACGCAGTATTTT. This chain uses TRBV27 with TRBJ2-3; 7 bases are shared with TRBD1. Germline V lookup: CDR1 MNHEY, CDR2 SMNVEV (reference sequence). The CDR3 covers 17 residues. Trimming cost V 4 bases and J 0 bases; bases outside gene matches: 10.

This clonotype was seen only a few times. The CDR3 bases are TGCAGTGCTAGTCTACCTAGTCGTAGCACAGATACGCAGTATTTT. It encodes CSASLPSRSTDTQYF. This rearrangement joins TRBV20-1 to TRBJ2-3; D gene uncertain. The length of the CDR3 is 15 residues. Trimming shortened V by 3 bases and J by 0 bases, and 13 bases separated the two germline ends. The germline CDR1 and CDR2 sequences are DFQATT and SNEGSKA (reference sequence).

The chain employs TRBV20-1 and TRBJ1-6, with D tentatively TRBD1 (5 bases). V shed 5 bases and J shed 0 bases, with 8 bases lying between them. The CDR3 runs 14 residues. Per the germline V gene, CDR1 is DFQATT and CDR2 is SNEGSKA (reference sequence). The CDR3 protein is CSAHDSSYNSPLHF. In DNA form, the CDR3 reads TGCAGTGCTCACGACAGCTCCTATAATTCACCCCTCCACTTT.

This clonotype has more than one count but fewer than ten. This chain joins TRBV15 and TRBJ2-7, with 7 bases aligning to TRBD1. The CDR3 has 14 residues. V gave up 1 base and J gave up 3 bases; unmatched junction bases: 3. Germline V lookup: CDR1 LNHNV, CDR2 YYDKDF (reference sequence). The CDR3 DNA follows: TGTGCCACCAGCAGAGCAGGACAGGACTACGAGCAGTACTTC. Residues: CATSRAGQDYEQYF.

The chain employs TRBV9 and TRBJ2-2; TRBD2 agrees at 8 bases. The germline V gene has CDR1 SGDLS and CDR2 YYNGEE. The CDR3 contains 16 residues. With V trimmed by 2 bases and J by 2 bases, 5 bases remained unmatched. The CDR3 here is CASSVYIAGNTGELFF. CDR3 nucleotide sequence: TGTGCCAGCAGCGTTTATATAGCGGGAAACACCGGGGAGCTGTTTTTT.

V usage is TRBV7-2 and J usage is TRBJ2-3; D tentatively reads TRBD1 or TRBD2 (5 bases each). Deletions cut 5 bases from V and 6 bases from J, with 15 bases between. The CDR3 loop spans 14 amino acids. CDR1 is SGHTA and CDR2 is FQGNSA in the germline V gene. CDR3 sequence reads: CASSKMRGRDTQYF. Here the CDR3 DNA reads TGTGCCAGCAGCAAGATGAGGGGAAGGGATACGCAGTATTTT.

This clonotype was found a few times. The V gene is TRBV6-5, the J gene TRBJ2-7; 7 nucleotides align to TRBD2. V was clipped by 2 bases and J by 4 bases; unmatched bases: 8. Germline assignment: CDR1 MNHEY and CDR2 SVGAGI. The CDR3 spans 15 residues. CDR3 DNA: TGTGCCAGCAGTTACGAGCACTCGGGGGGTTACGAGCAGTACTTC. The encoded protein is CASSYEHSGGYEQYF.

This clonotype was recorded a few times. Being one base from a much bigger clone, this may be a read error. V gene TRBV20-1 combines with J gene TRBJ1-1; TRBD1 matches at 7 bases. Germline V lookup: CDR1 DFQATT, CDR2 SNEGSKA (reference sequence). J lost 4 bases, V lost 3 bases, and 8 bases had no gene match. The CDR3 contains 14 residues. The CDR3 DNA is TGCAGTGCTAGGGCAGGGGGAATGAGCACTGAAGCTTTCTTT. This translates into CSARAGGMSTEAFF.

The chain is built from TRBV12-3 or TRBV12-4 and TRBJ2-2; 8 bases agree with TRBD2. The CDR3 loop spans 14 amino acids. J lost 5 bases, V lost 3 bases, and 2 bases had no gene match. The CDR3 region has the DNA TGTGCCAGCAGTTTTAGCGGGACGACCGGGGAGCTGTTTTTT. It yields the protein CASSFSGTTGELFF.

In this sample, this clonotype turned up many times. Here the CDR3 reads CASRRGEKLFF. CDR3 DNA sequence: TGTGCCAGCAGGAGGGGCGAAAAACTGTTTTTT. The chain employs TRBV6-1 and TRBJ1-4, with a weak D call TRBD1 (5 bases). The V gene lost 6 bases and the J gene lost 8 bases, with 7 bases spanning the gap. CDR3 length: 11 residues. CDR1 and CDR2 (germline): MNHNS, SASEGT.

This clonotype has at least ten counts. V is TRBV7-2 and J is TRBJ2-7, with 8 bases that match TRBD1. V was clipped by 5 bases and J by 0 bases; unmatched bases: 6. The CDR3 consists of 15 residues. Germline V gives CDR1 SGHTA, CDR2 FQGNSA. The CDR3 is CASSPRDRSSYEQYF. The CDR3 DNA is TGTGCCAGCAGCCCCCGGGACAGGAGCTCCTACGAGCAGTACTTC.

This clonotype was picked up many times. This chain connects TRBV28 to TRBJ1-5; 10 positions agree with TRBD1. V gave up 7 bases and J gave up 5 bases; unmatched junction bases: 8. The CDR3 loop spans 15 amino acids. Germline V gene sequence: CDR1 MDHEN, CDR2 SYDVKM. The CDR3 region has the DNA TGTGCCAGCATCGAGAGGACAGGGGGGTATCAGCCCCAGCATTTT. This gives the protein CASIERTGGYQPQHF.

On this clonotype itself: A read error may be the cause here, since a much bigger clone is one base away. CDR3 loop: CASSSSDRGYGETPYF. The DNA of the CDR3 is TGTGCCAGCAGCTCGTCGGACAGGGGGTATGGAGAGACCCCGTACTTC. This chain joins TRBV7-8 and TRBJ2-5; the match to TRBD1 covers 10 bases. Germline assignment: CDR1 SGHVS and CDR2 FQNEAQ. The CDR3 contains 16 residues.

This clonotype was detected ten times or more. The chain joins TRBV20-1 to TRBJ2-5, with 7 positions matching TRBD1. This CDR3 spans 15 amino acids. Per germline, CDR1 DFQATT and CDR2 SNEGSKA (reference sequence). The J segment lost 6 bases and the V segment lost 6 bases, leaving 16 bases of the junction unmatched. CDR3 nucleotides: TGCAGTGCAAACAGGGCAGGAGGACAGGTCAAGACCCAGTACTTC. As protein: CSANRAGGQVKTQYF.

This clonotype occurred a few times. The rearrangement joins TRBV6-5 to TRBJ1-2; TRBD1 matches 7 bases. The length of the CDR3 is 14 residues. Germline assignment: CDR1 MNHEY and CDR2 SVGAGI. V lost 2 bases to trimming and J lost 3 bases; unmatched junction nucleotides: 3. Here the CDR3 reads CASSYRTGHYGYTF. The DNA for the CDR3 is TGTGCCAGCAGTTACAGGACAGGTCACTATGGCTACACCTTC.

This clonotype came up a few times. The chain has TRBV6-1 and TRBJ2-7; 10 bases match TRBD1. This CDR3 has 15 residues. Per the germline V gene, CDR1 is MNHNS and CDR2 is SASEGT. V trimming: 4 bases; J trimming: 4 bases; junction bases outside the gene matches: 7. The CDR3 coding sequence is TGTGCCAGCAGTGCCGGACAGGGGGAGGGATACGAGCAGTACTTC. Its protein product is CASSAGQGEGYEQYF.

The J gene is TRBJ2-7, the V gene TRBV7-2, with 8 bases matching TRBD1. CDR1 is SGHTA and CDR2 is FQGNSA in the germline V gene. This CDR3 is built from 16 residues. V trimming: 3 bases; J trimming: 4 bases; junction bases outside the gene matches: 11. The CDR3 protein is CASSFSASGGRYEQYF. The CDR3 bases are TGTGCCAGCAGCTTCTCTGCATCAGGGGGCAGGTACGAGCAGTACTTC.

The V and J genes are TRBV30 and TRBJ2-1; 9 bases fit TRBD2. V gave up 2 bases and J gave up 15 bases; unmatched junction bases: 14. The CDR3 has 14 amino acids. Germline V gene lookup returns CDR1 GTSNPN and CDR2 SVGIG (reference sequence). CDR3 loop: CAWSTGFSGGVLFF. CDR3 nucleotide sequence: TGTGCCTGGAGTACGGGTTTTAGCGGGGGTGTGTTGTTCTTC.

This clonotype came up a few times. V usage is TRBV30 and J usage is TRBJ2-1; TRBD2 matches 10 bases. V was clipped by 2 bases and J by 6 bases; unmatched bases: 7. This CDR3 has 15 residues. CDR1 and CDR2 (germline): GTSNPN, SVGIG (reference sequence). In DNA form, the CDR3 reads TGTGCCTGGAGTACATCTAGCGGGAGTCGCAATGAGCAGTTCTTC. Protein sequence: CAWSTSSGSRNEQFF.